The present T cell receptor (beta chain) was sequenced within a study of blood T cell repertoires in COVID-19. Across the whole study: Sample material is recorded as cDNA or gDNA derived from T cells, B-cell-depleted T cells, or PBMCs.

Assay: immunoSEQ multiplex PCR; the TCRdb copy retains only in-frame clones and omits some. The sample lists 200,000 to 250,000 clones; 70% to 90% were seen once. The CDR3 loop spans 16 amino acids. Trimming took 0 bases from V and 0 from J; bases not matched to a gene: 3. The germline V gene encodes CDR1 SGDLS and CDR2 YYNGEE. This clone was picked up one time. The clonotype comes from a human donor in a cohort sampled during active COVID-19. The chain has TRBV9 and TRBJ2-1, with TRBD1 matching 7 bases. Specimen: peripheral blood. CDR3 protein: CASSVGDRVSYNEQFF. CDR3 sequence (DNA): TGTGCCAGCAGCGTAGGAGACAGGGTCTCCTACAATGAGCAGTTCTTC.